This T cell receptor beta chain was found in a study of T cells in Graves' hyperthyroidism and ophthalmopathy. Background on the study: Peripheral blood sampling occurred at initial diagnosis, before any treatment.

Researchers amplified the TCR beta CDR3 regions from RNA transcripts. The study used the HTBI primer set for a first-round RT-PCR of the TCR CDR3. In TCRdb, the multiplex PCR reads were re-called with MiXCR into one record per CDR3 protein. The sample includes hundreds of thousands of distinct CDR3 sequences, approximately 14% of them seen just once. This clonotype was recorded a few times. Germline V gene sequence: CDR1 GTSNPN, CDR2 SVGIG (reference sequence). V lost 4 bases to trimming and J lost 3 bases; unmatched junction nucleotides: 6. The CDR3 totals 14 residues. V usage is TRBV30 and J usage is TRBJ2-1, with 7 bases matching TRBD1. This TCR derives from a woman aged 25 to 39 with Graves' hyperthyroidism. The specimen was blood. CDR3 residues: CAWTVDRDYNEQFF. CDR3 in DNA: TGTGCCTGGACGGTCGACAGGGACTACAATGAGCAGTTCTTC.